These T cell receptor beta chains were read from a single sample in a study of early T cells in non-severe SARS-CoV-2 infection. A single record per CDR3 protein comes from TCRdb applying MiXCR to the 5' RACE reads. The table includes tens of thousands of distinct CDR3 sequences, 10% to 15% detected once. Sequencing was carried out using whole blood. Source of these receptors: an adult who was a healthcare worker with PCR-confirmed SARS-CoV-2 infection or an uninfected control (not recorded which). CDR3s include the opening cysteine and the closing phenylalanine or tryptophan. Fields, in order: V gene, D gene, J gene, clone size, CDR3 protein, CDR3 DNA. A D gene is named only where the DNA matches it firmly. The size entry is marked missing in some rows and otherwise reads once, few, many or a size class.

v_call: TRBV10-3; d_call: TRBD2; j_call: TRBJ2-1; clone_size: few; cdr3_aa: CAIGSVRTSGYNEQFF; cdr3_nt: TGTGCCATCGGGTCAGTGAGGACTAGCGGTTACAATGAGCAGTTCTTC
v_call: TRBV11-2; d_call: .; j_call: TRBJ2-2; clone_size: .; cdr3_aa: CASSLGTNTGELFF; cdr3_nt: TGTGCCAGCAGCTTAGGCACTAACACCGGGGAGCTGTTTTTT
v_call: TRBV20-1; d_call: .; j_call: TRBJ2-2; clone_size: .; cdr3_aa: CSASYNTGELFF; cdr3_nt: TGCAGTGCTAGCTATAACACCGGGGAGCTGTTTTTT
v_call: TRBV5-1; d_call: TRBD2; j_call: TRBJ2-3; clone_size: few; cdr3_aa: CASRTSGRVTDTQYF; cdr3_nt: TGCGCCAGCCGGACTAGCGGGAGAGTCACAGATACGCAGTATTTT
v_call: TRBV7-2; d_call: TRBD1; j_call: TRBJ1-1; clone_size: .; cdr3_aa: CASSLQDRASTEAFF; cdr3_nt: TGTGCCAGCAGCTTGCAGGACAGGGCCTCCACTGAAGCTTTCTTT
v_call: TRBV29-1; d_call: .; j_call: TRBJ2-6; clone_size: many; cdr3_aa: CSVAVQGSGANVLIF; cdr3_nt: TGCAGCGTTGCAGTACAGGGCTCTGGGGCCAACGTCCTGATTTTC
v_call: TRBV12-3/TRBV12-4; d_call: .; j_call: TRBJ1-1; clone_size: few; cdr3_aa: CASSTSSGMNTEAFF; cdr3_nt: TGTGCCAGCAGTACATCTTCCGGGATGAACACTGAAGCTTTCTTT
v_call: TRBV7-2; d_call: TRBD1; j_call: TRBJ1-1; clone_size: many; cdr3_aa: CASSLRTGTGTEAFF; cdr3_nt: TGTGCCAGCAGCCTCAGAACCGGGACAGGGACTGAAGCTTTCTTT
v_call: TRBV7-9; d_call: .; j_call: TRBJ1-1; clone_size: many; cdr3_aa: CASSLHSPTNTEAFF; cdr3_nt: TGTGCCAGCAGCTTACACAGTCCCACGAACACTGAAGCTTTCTTT
v_call: TRBV29-1; d_call: .; j_call: TRBJ1-2; clone_size: .; cdr3_aa: CSTGRSNYGYTF; cdr3_nt: TGCAGCACGGGCAGGAGTAACTATGGCTACACCTTC
v_call: TRBV28; d_call: .; j_call: TRBJ2-7; clone_size: .; cdr3_aa: CASSLSPRGANEQYF; cdr3_nt: TGTGCCAGCAGTTTATCTCCCCGGGGGGCAAACGAGCAGTACTTC
v_call: TRBV20-1; d_call: .; j_call: TRBJ1-2; clone_size: once; cdr3_aa: CSALIPPYGYTF; cdr3_nt: TGCAGTGCTCTTATTCCTCCCTATGGCTACACCTTC
v_call: TRBV29-1; d_call: .; j_call: TRBJ2-7; clone_size: .; cdr3_aa: CSGSSGEGSYEQYF; cdr3_nt: TGCAGCGGATCCTCCGGTGAAGGGTCCTACGAGCAGTACTTC
v_call: TRBV20-1; d_call: .; j_call: TRBJ1-1; clone_size: many; cdr3_aa: CSARGTRGDTEAFF; cdr3_nt: TGCAGTGCCAGAGGGACGAGGGGGGACACTGAAGCTTTCTTT
v_call: TRBV5-1; d_call: .; j_call: TRBJ2-7; clone_size: few; cdr3_aa: CASSFSGSNEQYF; cdr3_nt: TGCGCCAGCAGCTTCTCAGGGAGTAACGAGCAGTACTTC
v_call: TRBV12-3/TRBV12-4; d_call: .; j_call: TRBJ2-3; clone_size: .; cdr3_aa: CASCFDRTDTQYF; cdr3_nt: TGTGCCAGTTGCTTTGATCGCACAGATACGCAGTATTTT
v_call: TRBV14; d_call: .; j_call: TRBJ2-5; clone_size: few; cdr3_aa: CASSQETPSYQETQYF; cdr3_nt: TGTGCCAGCAGCCAAGAAACCCCTTCGTACCAAGAGACCCAGTACTTC
v_call: TRBV20-1; d_call: TRBD1; j_call: TRBJ2-1; clone_size: many; cdr3_aa: CSAKLTGGYNEQFF; cdr3_nt: TGCAGTGCTAAACTCACAGGGGGATACAATGAGCAGTTCTTC
v_call: TRBV19; d_call: TRBD2; j_call: TRBJ2-7; clone_size: .; cdr3_aa: CASSGVWGGSYEQYF; cdr3_nt: TGTGCCAGTAGCGGAGTGTGGGGGGGCTCCTACGAGCAGTACTTC
v_call: TRBV2; d_call: TRBD1; j_call: TRBJ2-1; clone_size: .; cdr3_aa: CASSRQGVEQFF; cdr3_nt: TGTGCCAGCAGTAGACAGGGGGTTGAGCAGTTCTTC
v_call: TRBV5-1; d_call: TRBD1; j_call: TRBJ2-3; clone_size: .; cdr3_aa: CASSEYPRDSPLSDTQYF; cdr3_nt: TGCGCCAGCAGCGAATATCCACGGGACAGTCCCCTCTCAGATACGCAGTATTTT
v_call: TRBV2; d_call: .; j_call: TRBJ1-6; clone_size: once; cdr3_aa: CASSDGTYSPLHF; cdr3_nt: TGTGCCAGCAGTGATGGGACTTATTCACCCCTCCACTTT
v_call: TRBV6-1; d_call: .; j_call: TRBJ2-2; clone_size: many; cdr3_aa: CASSDPVRVRDTGELFF; cdr3_nt: TGTGCCAGCAGTGACCCCGTAAGGGTGCGTGACACCGGGGAGCTGTTTTTT
v_call: TRBV29-1; d_call: .; j_call: TRBJ2-3; clone_size: many; cdr3_aa: CSVGDGTDTQYF; cdr3_nt: TGCAGCGTGGGGGATGGGACAGATACGCAGTATTTT
v_call: TRBV19; d_call: TRBD1; j_call: TRBJ2-2; clone_size: many; cdr3_aa: CASHETGGTGELFF; cdr3_nt: TGTGCCAGCCATGAGACAGGGGGGACCGGGGAGCTGTTTTTT
v_call: TRBV11-2; d_call: .; j_call: TRBJ1-1; clone_size: .; cdr3_aa: CASSFAARGTTEAFF; cdr3_nt: TGTGCCAGCAGCTTTGCGGCAAGGGGTACGACTGAAGCTTTCTTT
v_call: TRBV29-1; d_call: TRBD2; j_call: TRBJ2-7; clone_size: few; cdr3_aa: CSVVSRTSGLAAFYEQYF; cdr3_nt: TGCAGCGTTGTATCGCGGACTAGCGGACTTGCAGCTTTCTACGAGCAGTACTTC
v_call: TRBV29-1; d_call: .; j_call: TRBJ2-3; clone_size: medium-sized; cdr3_aa: CSVGAGSDTQYF; cdr3_nt: TGCAGCGTTGGGGCTGGGTCTGATACGCAGTATTTT
v_call: TRBV12-3/TRBV12-4; d_call: TRBD1; j_call: TRBJ1-4; clone_size: .; cdr3_aa: CASSYLPGQGDEKLFF; cdr3_nt: TGTGCCAGCAGTTATCTCCCGGGACAGGGAGATGAAAAACTGTTTTTT
v_call: TRBV6-5; d_call: .; j_call: TRBJ1-1; clone_size: .; cdr3_aa: CASSYSDSWNTEAFF; cdr3_nt: TGTGCCAGCAGTTACTCTGACAGCTGGAACACTGAAGCTTTCTTT
v_call: TRBV24-1; d_call: .; j_call: TRBJ2-1; clone_size: few; cdr3_aa: CATSDAGLAGEQFF; cdr3_nt: TGTGCCACCAGTGACGCGGGGCTAGCCGGTGAGCAGTTCTTC
v_call: TRBV7-9; d_call: TRBD2; j_call: TRBJ2-3; clone_size: .; cdr3_aa: CVSSQASGGTDTQYF; cdr3_nt: TGTGTCAGCAGCCAGGCTAGCGGGGGCACAGATACGCAGTATTTT
v_call: TRBV10-2; d_call: .; j_call: TRBJ1-2; clone_size: many; cdr3_aa: CASSADTRGGYTF; cdr3_nt: TGCGCCAGCAGTGCTGACACCAGGGGAGGCTACACCTTC
v_call: TRBV9; d_call: .; j_call: TRBJ1-1; clone_size: many; cdr3_aa: CASSVISREEAFF; cdr3_nt: TGTGCCAGCAGCGTTATTAGCAGGGAGGAAGCTTTCTTT
v_call: TRBV7-9; d_call: TRBD1; j_call: TRBJ2-7; clone_size: .; cdr3_aa: CASSPSGTGSYEQYF; cdr3_nt: TGTGCCAGCAGCCCGAGCGGGACAGGGTCCTACGAGCAGTACTTC
v_call: TRBV4-3; d_call: .; j_call: TRBJ1-4; clone_size: few; cdr3_aa: CASSQEFDEKLFF; cdr3_nt: TGCGCCAGCAGCCAAGAATTCGATGAAAAACTGTTTTTT
v_call: TRBV7-9; d_call: .; j_call: TRBJ2-7; clone_size: many; cdr3_aa: CASSLGGGKAYEQYF; cdr3_nt: TGTGCCAGCAGCTTGGGAGGGGGCAAAGCCTACGAGCAGTACTTC
v_call: TRBV5-1; d_call: .; j_call: TRBJ2-3; clone_size: many; cdr3_aa: CASSLESEGDTQYF; cdr3_nt: TGCGCCAGCAGCTTGGAGTCAGAGGGGGATACGCAGTATTTT
v_call: TRBV20-1; d_call: .; j_call: TRBJ1-2; clone_size: .; cdr3_aa: CSARVGRGYGYTF; cdr3_nt: TGCAGTGCTAGAGTTGGACGAGGCTATGGCTACACCTTC
v_call: TRBV28; d_call: .; j_call: TRBJ2-7; clone_size: many; cdr3_aa: CASTDPSYGYEQYF; cdr3_nt: TGTGCCAGCACTGACCCTAGCTATGGATACGAGCAGTACTTC
v_call: TRBV27; d_call: .; j_call: TRBJ2-7; clone_size: many; cdr3_aa: CASSLTPLEPSNFRYEQYF; cdr3_nt: TGTGCCAGCAGTTTAACTCCACTGGAACCTTCGAATTTCCGCTACGAGCAGTACTTC
v_call: TRBV4-1; d_call: TRBD1; j_call: TRBJ2-1; clone_size: .; cdr3_aa: CASSRGQGAFGEQFF; cdr3_nt: TGCGCCAGCAGCCGGGGGCAGGGGGCGTTTGGTGAGCAGTTCTTC
v_call: TRBV29-1; d_call: .; j_call: TRBJ2-1; clone_size: many; cdr3_aa: CSVGRGLNNEQFF; cdr3_nt: TGCAGCGTTGGTCGGGGGTTGAACAATGAGCAGTTCTTC
v_call: TRBV20-1; d_call: .; j_call: TRBJ1-2; clone_size: few; cdr3_aa: CSASVGSRYGYTF; cdr3_nt: TGCAGTGCTAGTGTGGGCAGCCGCTATGGCTACACCTTC
v_call: TRBV7-8; d_call: .; j_call: TRBJ2-2; clone_size: few; cdr3_aa: CASSLVRTSNTGELFF; cdr3_nt: TGTGCCAGCAGCTTAGTAAGGACATCGAACACCGGGGAGCTGTTTTTT
v_call: TRBV5-1; d_call: .; j_call: TRBJ2-3; clone_size: .; cdr3_aa: CASREGADTQYF; cdr3_nt: TGCGCCAGCAGAGAGGGGGCAGATACGCAGTATTTT
v_call: TRBV9; d_call: TRBD2; j_call: TRBJ2-1; clone_size: many; cdr3_aa: CASSAPKLAGGNTEQFF; cdr3_nt: TGTGCCAGCAGCGCACCCAAACTAGCGGGGGGAAATACTGAGCAGTTCTTC
v_call: TRBV7-9; d_call: .; j_call: TRBJ1-4; clone_size: .; cdr3_aa: CASSLVPGFSNEKLFF; cdr3_nt: TGTGCCAGCAGCTTGGTGCCGGGGTTCAGTAATGAAAAACTGTTTTTT
v_call: TRBV18; d_call: TRBD1; j_call: TRBJ1-4; clone_size: .; cdr3_aa: CASSLQGAENEKLFF; cdr3_nt: TGTGCCAGCTCACTACAGGGGGCAGAGAATGAAAAACTGTTTTTT
v_call: TRBV5-4; d_call: .; j_call: TRBJ1-4; clone_size: few; cdr3_aa: CASSKLGDNEKLFF; cdr3_nt: TGTGCCAGCAGCAAACTGGGGGATAATGAAAAACTGTTTTTT
v_call: TRBV12-3/TRBV12-4; d_call: .; j_call: TRBJ1-3; clone_size: few; cdr3_aa: CASSSSGSGNTIYF; cdr3_nt: TGTGCCAGCAGTTCCAGCGGATCTGGAAACACCATATATTTT
v_call: TRBV10-1; d_call: .; j_call: TRBJ2-3; clone_size: .; cdr3_aa: CASSERDPYTQYF; cdr3_nt: TGCGCCAGCAGTGAAAGGGACCCTTATACGCAGTATTTT
v_call: TRBV18; d_call: TRBD1; j_call: TRBJ1-2; clone_size: few; cdr3_aa: CASSPQGQGLRSYGYTF; cdr3_nt: TGTGCCAGCTCACCACAGGGACAGGGCCTCCGCTCGTATGGCTACACCTTC
v_call: TRBV5-1; d_call: .; j_call: TRBJ1-1; clone_size: few; cdr3_aa: CASSPDGRIGEAFF; cdr3_nt: TGCGCCAGCAGCCCGGACGGGAGAATTGGTGAAGCTTTCTTT
v_call: TRBV20-1; d_call: .; j_call: TRBJ2-5; clone_size: .; cdr3_aa: CSARAPQGETQYF; cdr3_nt: TGCAGTGCTAGAGCCCCCCAGGGGGAGACCCAGTACTTC
v_call: TRBV24-1; d_call: .; j_call: TRBJ2-7; clone_size: .; cdr3_aa: CATSEPTGEGQYF; cdr3_nt: TGTGCCACCAGTGAACCGACCGGGGAAGGGCAGTACTTC
v_call: TRBV28; d_call: .; j_call: TRBJ2-1; clone_size: .; cdr3_aa: CASSLTGRDEQFF; cdr3_nt: TGTGCCAGCAGTTTAACCGGTCGCGATGAGCAGTTCTTC